A single sample gave rise to the 3 T cell receptor beta chains below, sequenced in a study of cytomegalovirus exposure and HLA in healthy donors. PCR used 60 Vbeta primers and 13 Jbeta primers. The protocol was immunoSEQ multiplex PCR, while the TCRdb copy is restricted to in-frame clones and leaves out a portion. The sample has some 200,000 clones; roughly 80% are singletons. The sequencing sample was made of PBMCs. Receptors were obtained from a female donor in good health and CMV-seronegative.

The chain couples TRBV6-4 to TRBJ2-1, with 12 bases aligning to TRBD1. CDR3 length: 14 amino acids. In germline, CDR1 is MRHNA, CDR2 SNTAGT. Trimming cost V 4 bases and J 8 bases; bases outside gene matches: 3. The CDR3 DNA follows: TGTGCCAGCAGTGGCGGGACAGGGGGCGATGAGCAGTTCTTC. Translating gives CASSGGTGGDEQFF.

CDR3 loop: CASRASLAGGPNEQFF. In DNA form, the CDR3 reads TGTGCCAGCAGGGCCTCCTTGGCGGGGGGGCCCAATGAGCAGTTCTTC. The V call is TRBV6-4, the J call TRBJ2-1; TRBD2 matches 9 bases. The trim removed 6 bases at V and 6 bases at J, leaving 12 bases unmatched. Germline CDR1 is MRHNA and CDR2 is SNTAGT. This CDR3 is built from 16 residues.

The genes are TRBV7-3 and TRBJ1-2, with 7 bases aligning to TRBD1. The length of the CDR3 is 12 residues. The V gene's germline CDR1 is SGHTA and CDR2 FQGTGA. V lost 1 base, J lost 7 bases, and 0 bases stayed unmatched. The CDR3 DNA sequence: TGTGCCAGCAGCTTAAGACAGGGTGGCTACACCTTC. Protein: CASSLRQGGYTF.